This T cell receptor (beta chain) was profiled in a study of blood T cell repertoires in COVID-19. Study overall: Whether acute or convalescent, the COVID-19 samples came from the United States, Italy and Spain. The cDNA or gDNA used as material had been derived from T cells, B-cell-depleted T cells, or PBMCs.

Measured with immunoSEQ multiplex PCR; TCRdb has only the in-frame clones, and not every one. The sample has fewer than 700,000 clones, 85% to 90% seen once. Per germline, CDR1 SGHAT and CDR2 FQNNGV. V lost 5 bases to trimming and J lost 3 bases, with 20 bases between them. The CDR3 is 16 amino acids. Seattle patients were enrolled while actively infected and followed longitudinally. The receptor was derived from a woman between 45 and 60 years old with COVID-19, enrolled during active disease. The sequencing input was peripheral blood. V and J are TRBV11-2 and TRBJ2-7; TRBD2 might be the D (6 bases). Here the CDR3 reads CASSGAGGGQSYEQYF. The DNA of the CDR3 is TGTGCCAGCAGCGGAGCGGGTGGTGGGCAGAGCTACGAGCAGTACTTC.